A single sample is the source of the 22 T cell receptor beta chains below, sequenced in a study of CD8+ T cells in alopecia areata (dated by TCRdb to 2016 to 2019). This specimen's time point label, per the study, means: baseline before oral tofacitinib. Libraries were made using the immunoSEQ multiplex PCR assay. RNA was extracted from all samples and reverse transcribed into cDNA as template for TCR sequencing. TCRdb provides this immuneACCESS table in a form limited to in-frame rearrangements. Some clones are lacking; in checked studies, under half of them reflect an unresolved V gene, and why the rest are absent is not known. The sample table shows roughly 130,000 clones, and around 60% are seen once. Roughly 4.5% of the sample rests with the top ten. The sample was CD4+ T cells sorted from blood, taken at week 0. The receptors were gathered from a human donor with alopecia areata.

The genes are TRBV11-1 and TRBJ2-1, with unresolved D. Trimming took 5 bases from V and 4 from J, leaving 9 bases between them. The CDR3 has 13 residues. CDR1 is SGHAT and CDR2 is FQDESV in the germline V gene (reference sequence). The CDR3 reads CASSEAAYNEQFF. CDR3 bases: TGTGCCAGCAGCGAAGCAGCTTACAATGAGCAGTTCTTC.

The J gene is TRBJ1-4, the V gene TRBV14; 11 bases are shared with TRBD1. Per germline, CDR1 SGHDN and CDR2 FVKESK. The CDR3 runs to 17 residues. Trimming at V came to 1 base and at J to 7 bases, leaving 8 bases not matched to a gene. CDR3 DNA sequence: TGTGCCAGCAGCCAAGGGACAGGGGGCGTAGGAAGTGAAAAACTGTTTTTT. This gives the protein CASSQGTGGVGSEKLFF.

The rearrangement links TRBV30 to TRBJ2-7; D gene uncertain. In germline, CDR1 is GTSNPN, CDR2 SVGIG (reference sequence). The CDR3 sequence is 11 residues long. The ends were cut back, 3 bases at V and 3 bases at J, with 6 bases in the middle. The CDR3 DNA follows: TGTGCCTGGAGATCCAACTACGAGCAGTACTTC. Encoded protein: CAWRSNYEQYF.

The V and J genes are TRBV28 and TRBJ2-3, with TRBD2 as a possible D gene (6 bases). Germline CDR1 is MDHEN and CDR2 is SYDVKM. This CDR3 has 13 amino acids. V was pared by 8 bases and J by 5 bases, with 14 bases between. This CDR3 reads CASQGGYRDTQYF. The CDR3 DNA reads as TGTGCCAGCCAGGGAGGTTACAGAGATACGCAGTATTTT.

This clone was observed a few times. The V and J genes are TRBV7-2 and TRBJ1-1; TRBD1 might be the D (6 bases). The V and J ends lost 5 bases and 1 base respectively, with 11 bases between them. The germline CDR1 and CDR2 sequences are SGHTA and FQGNSA. This CDR3 comprises 14 residues. The CDR3 DNA sequence: TGTGCCAGCAGCGCACAGGGTCCGAACACTGAAGCTTTCTTT. This codes for CASSAQGPNTEAFF.

The rearrangement uses TRBV7-2 and TRBJ2-5; 8 bases agree with TRBD2. Unmatched junction bases numbered 4, after V lost 1 base and J lost 6 bases. CDR1 and CDR2 (germline): SGHTA, FQGNSA. The length of the CDR3 is 14 residues. DNA of the CDR3: TGTGCCAGCAGCTTAGGACTAGCGTGGAAGACCCAGTACTTC. The encoded protein is CASSLGLAWKTQYF.

The V gene is TRBV5-1, the J gene TRBJ2-3; TRBD1 matches 7 bases. Trimming removed 1 base from V and 2 bases from J; junction bases left unmatched: 4. The length of the CDR3 is 15 residues. Germline V gene data show CDR1 as SGHRS and CDR2 as YFSETQ. This chain's CDR3 is CASSLYRGNTDTQYF. The CDR3 bases are TGCGCCAGCAGCTTGTACAGGGGAAACACAGATACGCAGTATTTT.

The chain combines TRBV19 with TRBJ1-1, with D uncertain. The germline V and J ends were trimmed by 2 bases and 8 bases, with 9 bases remaining between them. The V gene's germline CDR1 is LNHDA and CDR2 SQIVND (reference sequence). The CDR3 extends over 12 amino acids. The CDR3 sequence is CASSINRQEAFF. As DNA, the CDR3 is TGTGCCAGTAGTATAAATCGGCAAGAAGCTTTCTTT.

The rearrangement links TRBV7-9 to TRBJ2-7, with 7 nucleotides matching TRBD1. The CDR3 runs to 14 residues. Per germline, CDR1 SEHNR and CDR2 FQNEAQ (reference sequence). Unmatched junction bases numbered 3, after V lost 4 bases and J lost 0 bases. The CDR3: CASSSGTASYEQYF. CDR3 DNA sequence: TGTGCCAGCAGCTCCGGGACAGCCTCCTACGAGCAGTACTTC.

The V gene is TRBV5-1, the J gene TRBJ2-5, with 10 bases aligning to TRBD1. Germline V gene data show CDR1 as SGHRS and CDR2 as YFSETQ. With 2 bases clipped from V and 5 bases from J, the junction kept 9 bases outside the gene matches. The CDR3 totals 16 residues. The CDR3 spells CASSFGRQGAQETQYF. CDR3 coding DNA: TGCGCCAGCAGCTTCGGGCGACAGGGGGCACAGGAGACCCAGTACTTC. The full variable domain, in which reference TRBV5-1 and TRBJ2-5 provide the parts outside the CDR3, is KAGVTQTPRYLIKTRGQQVTLSCSPISGHRSVSWYQQTPGQGLQFLFEYFSETQRNKGNFPGRFSGRQFSNSRSEMNVSTLELGDSALYLCASSFGRQGAQETQYFGPGTRLLVL.

This clone was found a few times. The chain is built from TRBV7-9 and TRBJ2-5; the D is unclear. Trimming removed 3 bases at V and 4 bases at J, with 3 bases between. The germline V gene has CDR1 SEHNR and CDR2 FQNEAQ (reference sequence). The CDR3 runs to 11 residues. CDR3 bases: TGTGCCAGCAGCTTCTTAGAGACCCAGTACTTC. Its translation is CASSFLETQYF.

The V call is TRBV28, the J call TRBJ1-5; TRBD1 aligns across 10 bases. Germline-derived CDR1 and CDR2 are MDHEN and SYDVKM. The CDR3 loop spans 18 amino acids. V was clipped by 4 bases and J by 0 bases; unmatched bases: 9. The DNA of the CDR3 is TGTGCCAGCAGTTCGCCGGACAGGGGGTCCTATAGCAATCAGCCCCAGCATTTT. This encodes CASSSPDRGSYSNQPQHF. Full variable domain (rest looked up from reference TRBV28 and TRBJ1-5): DVKVTQSSRYLVKRTGEKVFLECVQDMDHENMFWYRQDPGLGLRLIYFSYDVKMKEKGDIPEGYSVSREKKERFSLILESASTNQTSMYLCASSSPDRGSYSNQPQHFGDGTRLSIL.

The chain combines TRBV5-4 with TRBJ2-1; perhaps TRBD2 as D (6 bases). CDR1 is SGHNT and CDR2 is YYREEE in the germline V gene (reference sequence). The CDR3 sequence is 15 residues long. Trimming took 0 bases from V and 7 from J, leaving 14 bases between them. As DNA, the CDR3 is TGTGCCAGCAGCTTGGGGACTCCGGGGGATAATGAGCAGTTCTTC. This encodes CASSLGTPGDNEQFF.

V usage is TRBV4-2 and J usage is TRBJ2-3; D is possibly TRBD2 (6 bases). Germline assignment: CDR1 LGHNA and CDR2 YNFKEQ. This CDR3 spans 16 amino acids. V lost 1 base to trimming and J lost 1 base, with 12 bases between them. CDR3 nucleotide sequence: TGTGCCAGCAGCCAAGGGGGGGACCGGGGCACAGATACGCAGTATTTT. Its protein product is CASSQGGDRGTDTQYF.

This clone was found a few times. V usage is TRBV7-6 and J usage is TRBJ2-5; 9 bases agree with TRBD2. The germline V gene has CDR1 SGHVS and CDR2 FNYEAQ. With V trimmed by 5 bases and J by 5 bases, 12 bases remained unmatched. The CDR3 contains 16 residues. Here the CDR3 reads CASSPSGISTKETQYF. CDR3 nucleotides: TGTGCCAGCAGCCCTAGCGGGATCTCGACCAAGGAGACCCAGTACTTC.

This rearrangement joins TRBV28 to TRBJ2-7; 7 nucleotides match TRBD2. The ends lost 2 bases at V and 4 bases at J; junction bases unmatched: 5. This CDR3 is 14 amino acids long. Germline loops: CDR1 MDHEN, CDR2 SYDVKM. The CDR3 sequence is CASSLTGGSYEQYF. In DNA, the CDR3 is TGTGCCAGCAGTTTAACGGGAGGCTCTTACGAGCAGTACTTC. Supplemented by reference TRBV28 and TRBJ2-7, the full variable domain reads DVKVTQSSRYLVKRTGEKVFLECVQDMDHENMFWYRQDPGLGLRLIYFSYDVKMKEKGDIPEGYSVSREKKERFSLILESASTNQTSMYLCASSLTGGSYEQYFGPGTRLTVT.

The count of this clone is one. CDR3 in DNA: TGTGCCAGCAGTTTAATGGCATTCGATACGCAGTATTTT. It is translated as CASSLMAFDTQYF. The gene calls are TRBV27 and TRBJ2-3; D is undetermined. Trimming pared 2 bases from V and 6 bases from J, leaving 9 bases between. Germline CDR1 reads MNHEY; CDR2 reads SMNVEV (reference sequence). This CDR3 spans 13 amino acids.

The CDR3, as DNA: TGTGCCAGCAGCTTTAGGGGTAAAACAGATACGCAGTATTTT. It encodes CASSFRGKTDTQYF. This sequence joins TRBV7-3 and TRBJ2-3, with a possible D match to TRBD1 (5 bases). The germline V gene encodes CDR1 SGHTA and CDR2 FQGTGA. The CDR3 covers 14 residues. V lost 3 bases and J 3 bases, leaving 10 bases between the germline ends.

The chain uses TRBV9 and TRBJ1-1; a possible D gene is TRBD1 (5 bases). The length of the CDR3 is 14 residues. Per the germline V gene, CDR1 is SGDLS and CDR2 is YYNGEE. V was cut by 0 bases and J by 1 base, with 7 bases left in between. The CDR3 loop reads CASSVGGWNTEAFF. The CDR3 DNA sequence: TGTGCCAGCAGCGTAGGGGGCTGGAACACTGAAGCTTTCTTT.

CDR3 in amino acids: CASSYGPPTYNEQFF. CDR3 DNA sequence: TGTGCCAGCAGTTACGGTCCCCCAACCTACAATGAGCAGTTCTTC. The chain links TRBV6-6 to TRBJ2-1, with D unresolved. Germline loops: CDR1 MNHNY, CDR2 SVGAGI (reference sequence). This CDR3 has 15 residues. V gave up 2 bases and J gave up 2 bases, with 10 bases separating them.

The genes are TRBV7-2 and TRBJ2-3; 11 bases line up with TRBD2. After removal of 2 bases from V and 2 bases from J, the junction contained 3 bases not matched to a gene. CDR1 and CDR2 from the germline V gene are SGHTA and FQGNSA. The CDR3 runs 16 residues. This CDR3 reads CASSLFSGGATDTQYF. The DNA for the CDR3 is TGTGCCAGCAGCTTATTTAGCGGGGGGGCCACAGATACGCAGTATTTT.

The chain joins TRBV5-1 to TRBJ2-7, with 11 bases lining up with TRBD2. The CDR3 consists of 14 residues. CDR1 SGHRS and CDR2 YFSETQ come from the germline V gene. With V trimmed by 6 bases and J by 7 bases, 9 bases remained unmatched. CDR3 nucleotide sequence: TGCGCCAGCAACCCGGGACTAGCGGTTAGAGAGCAGTACTTC. Translating gives CASNPGLAVREQYF.